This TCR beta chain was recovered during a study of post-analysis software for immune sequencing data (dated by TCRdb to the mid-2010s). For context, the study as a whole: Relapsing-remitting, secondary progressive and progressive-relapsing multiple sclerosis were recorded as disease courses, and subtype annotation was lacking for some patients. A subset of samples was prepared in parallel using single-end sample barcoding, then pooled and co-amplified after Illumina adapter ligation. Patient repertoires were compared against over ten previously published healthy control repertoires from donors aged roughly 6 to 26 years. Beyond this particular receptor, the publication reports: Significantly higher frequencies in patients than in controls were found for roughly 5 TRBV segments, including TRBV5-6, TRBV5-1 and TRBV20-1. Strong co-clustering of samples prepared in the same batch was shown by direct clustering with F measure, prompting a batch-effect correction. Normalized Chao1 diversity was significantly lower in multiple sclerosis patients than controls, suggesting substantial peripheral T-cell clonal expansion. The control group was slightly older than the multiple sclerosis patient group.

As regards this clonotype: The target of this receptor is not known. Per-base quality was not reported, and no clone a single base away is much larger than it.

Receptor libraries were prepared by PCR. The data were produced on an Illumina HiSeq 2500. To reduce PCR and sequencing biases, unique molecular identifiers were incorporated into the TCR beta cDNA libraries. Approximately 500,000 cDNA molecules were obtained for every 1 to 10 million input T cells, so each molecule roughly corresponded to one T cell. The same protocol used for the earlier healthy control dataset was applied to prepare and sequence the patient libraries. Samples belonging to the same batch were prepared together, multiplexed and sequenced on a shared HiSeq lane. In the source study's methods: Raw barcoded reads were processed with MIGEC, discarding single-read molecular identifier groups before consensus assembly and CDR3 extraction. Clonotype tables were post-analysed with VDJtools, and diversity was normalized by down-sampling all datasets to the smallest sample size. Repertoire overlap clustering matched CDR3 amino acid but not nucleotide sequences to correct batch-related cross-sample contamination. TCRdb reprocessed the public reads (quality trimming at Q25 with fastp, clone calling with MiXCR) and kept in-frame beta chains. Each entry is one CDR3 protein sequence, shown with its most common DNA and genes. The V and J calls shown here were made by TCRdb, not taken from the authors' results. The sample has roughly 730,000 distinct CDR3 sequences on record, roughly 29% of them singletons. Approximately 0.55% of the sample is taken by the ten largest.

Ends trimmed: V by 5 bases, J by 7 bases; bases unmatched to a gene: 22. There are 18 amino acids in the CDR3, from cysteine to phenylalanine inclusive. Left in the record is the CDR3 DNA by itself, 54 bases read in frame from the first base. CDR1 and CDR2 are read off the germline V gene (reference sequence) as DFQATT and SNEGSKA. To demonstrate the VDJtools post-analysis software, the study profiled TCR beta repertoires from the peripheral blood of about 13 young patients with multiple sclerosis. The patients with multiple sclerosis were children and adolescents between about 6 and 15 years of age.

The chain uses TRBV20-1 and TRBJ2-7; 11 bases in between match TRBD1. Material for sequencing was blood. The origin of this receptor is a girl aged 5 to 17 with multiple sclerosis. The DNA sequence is TGCAGTGCTCGCCCCACGGGGGACAGGGGGATCCACCCCGGAGAGCAGTACTTC. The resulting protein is CSARPTGDRGIHPGEQYF.